This TCR beta chain is from a study of beta chain features in type 1 diabetes. Study in general: Sorted cells from all samples, numbering almost 110 million, were examined. General study findings and limits: Junctions at VDJ sites from type 1 diabetes patients had fewer insertions and more deletions. Amplification by PCR could prefer shorter templates, with the same effect in patients and controls. People with Type 1 diabetes carried modestly yet significantly shorter TCRB CDR3s in all four CD4+ subsets.

Germline V CDR1 and CDR2: MNHEY, SVGAGI. The CDR3 is 14 residues long. The V gene lost 5 bases and the J gene lost 7 bases, with 15 bases spanning the gap. As regards this clone: Its antigen is as yet unknown.

All of the isolated RNA was reverse transcribed, so expressed TCRB transcripts were sequenced. Clones were sequenced by immunoSEQ multiplex PCR, and TCRdb holds only the in-frame ones, with some missing. In the table there are around 710,000 clones, 9.5% to 15% of which are singletons. The sequence came from a man aged 30 to 39 with type 1 diabetes. The sample consisted of naive CD4+ T cells from blood. This sequence joins TRBV6-5 and TRBJ2-1, with a weak D call TRBD2 (5 bases). The CDR3 protein is CASSPRTFRNEQFF. In nucleotides, the CDR3 is TGTGCCAGCAGTCCGCGGACTTTTAGGAATGAGCAGTTCTTC.